Here is one TCR beta chain with its context. The data stem from a study of cytomegalovirus exposure and HLA in healthy donors. The CDR3 loop spans 16 amino acids. CDR1 MGHRA and CDR2 YSYEKL come from the germline V gene. Trimming stripped 1 base from V and 3 bases from J, with 13 bases between. The PCR had 60 Vbeta and 13 Jbeta primers. Some clones are missing from TCRdb's copy, which holds only in-frame ones; the method was immunoSEQ multiplex PCR. The table records about 120,000 clones, 76% of them present only once. Source material: PBMCs. The receptor was derived from a woman aged 40 to 50 in good health and CMV-seropositive. The chain links TRBV4-1 to TRBJ1-5; D uncertain. For the CDR3, the DNA is TGCGCCAGCAGCCAAGCATACAGCAATTTCAATCAGCCCCAGCATTTT. As protein: CASSQAYSNFNQPQHF.